The T cell receptor beta chain under discussion was sequenced for a study of identical twins. This clonotype came up a few times. Its matching antigen is unknown. Study observations and caveats: Fewer insertions characterized abundant cord blood beta clonotypes, whereas memory repertoires showed none. Excess low generation probability was seen in twin-shared out-of-frame alpha sequences. Conclusions rested on cross-sectional statistics rather than following the same donors.

MiXCR, run by TCRdb on the 5' RACE reads, gives a single entry per CDR3 protein. The sample gives 1.5 million or so distinct CDR3 sequences, about 32% of which show up once; 0.27% is in the top ten. This sequence originates from a newborn girl in good health. Specimen: cord blood.

In nucleotides, the CDR3 is TGTGCCAGCAGCTTAGGCTCCGCGTCTGGGGCTAGCGAGCAGTACTTC. Its protein is CASSLGSASGASEQYF. The chain links TRBV11-2 to TRBJ2-5; tentative D call: TRBD1 (5 bases). Near its end, the DNA agrees better with TRBJ2-7, so the J call may be wrong. The CDR3 extends over 16 amino acids. CDR1 and CDR2 (germline): SGHAT, FQNNGV.